These T cell receptor beta chains were read from a single sample in a study of T cell repertoires in cytomegalovirus infection. A single record per CDR3 protein comes from TCRdb applying MiXCR to the reads. In the table there are over 100,000 distinct CDR3 sequences, roughly a tenth of which are singletons. What these receptors recognize is not known. The sequenced sample consisted of PBMCs, sequenced either directly or after in vitro stimulation (not recorded which). Receptor source: a human donor in good health (CMV status not recorded). Some clones in this sample may be carry-over from other donors' samples. Each CDR3 is given with its conserved first and last residue. A D gene is named only where the DNA matches it firmly. Rows may omit the clone size; those that give it use once, few, many or a size class.

cdr3_nt cdr3_aa j_call clone_size v_call d_call
TGTGCCAGCAGTTGGGGACTAGCGGGAGCTTTTAACGAGCAGTACTTC CASSWGLAGAFNEQYF TRBJ2-7 many TRBV12-3/TRBV12-4 TRBD2
TGTGCCAGCAGTACCCGGCCCGGACTATCCTACAATGAGCAGTTCTTC CASSTRPGLSYNEQFF TRBJ2-1 many TRBV6-6 -
TGCAGCAGAAATCAGCCCCAGCATTTT CSRNQPQHF TRBJ1-5 few TRBV20-1 -
TGCGCCAGCAGCCAAGATCACGGGGGGAGGTACAATGAGCAGTTCTTC CASSQDHGGRYNEQFF TRBJ2-1 many TRBV4-1 TRBD2
TGTGCCAGCACCGGAAGAGGCAGGGTGTCCGAGCAGTACTTC CASTGRGRVSEQYF TRBJ2-7 many TRBV28 -
TGTGCCAGCAGCTTAGATGGAACCACTAGTTTTCCCTACGAGCAGTACTTC CASSLDGTTSFPYEQYF TRBJ2-7 many TRBV7-2 -
TGTGCCAGCAGCCCGACCGGACTAGCGGGGGAATACGAGCAGTACTTC CASSPTGLAGEYEQYF TRBJ2-7 many TRBV5-6 TRBD2
TGTGCCAGCAGCGAAGCGGGAGGATCTGCAGATACGCAGTATTTT CASSEAGGSADTQYF TRBJ2-3 - TRBV6-4 TRBD2
TGTGCCAGCAGTTTGCGTTCTCTGGGACAGGGGGCCGGTCAGCCCCAGCATTTT CASSLRSLGQGAGQPQHF TRBJ1-5 many TRBV28 TRBD1
TGTGCCAGCAGCCCGGACAGGGTCAATCAGCCCCAGCATTTT CASSPDRVNQPQHF TRBJ1-5 many TRBV7-2 TRBD1
TGCAGTGCCACCACAGGGGGGGCGAGTCAGCCCCAGCATTTT CSATTGGASQPQHF TRBJ1-5 many TRBV20-1 TRBD1
TGTGCCAGCAGCTTATCTGGGGAGAGAGAAAAACTGTTTTTT CASSLSGEREKLFF TRBJ1-4 many TRBV7-9 -
TGCGCCAGCAGCCAAGATGGGACTAGGCTTCGAGAGACCCAGTACTTC CASSQDGTRLRETQYF TRBJ2-5 few TRBV4-1 TRBD2
TGTGCCAGCAGTTACCCACAGGGGTTCACCTACGAGCAGTACTTC CASSYPQGFTYEQYF TRBJ2-7 few TRBV6-2/TRBV6-3 TRBD1
TGCAGCGTTCAGGCTACCCCGTGGGCCAATGAGCAGTTCTTC CSVQATPWANEQFF TRBJ2-1 few TRBV29-1 -
TGTGCCAGCCTTTGGGCACAGTCCTCTGGGGAGCAGTTCTTC CASLWAQSSGEQFF TRBJ2-1 many TRBV2 -
TGTGCCAGCAGTTACTCTAGGAGCAGCGTTCCCCAGCATTTT CASSYSRSSVPQHF TRBJ1-5 - TRBV6-5 -
TGTGCCAGCAGTTACGGGCTAGCGGCTAGCACAGATACGCAGTATTTT CASSYGLAASTDTQYF TRBJ2-3 few TRBV6-5 TRBD2
TGTGCCAGCAGTCCGGGACTCCTTAATTCACCCCTCCACTTT CASSPGLLNSPLHF TRBJ1-6 - TRBV12-3/TRBV12-4 -
TGTGCCAGCAGGAAGCCTAGCGGGAGCTCCTACAATGAGCAGTTCTTC CASRKPSGSSYNEQFF TRBJ2-1 many TRBV12-3/TRBV12-4 TRBD2
TGTGCCAGCAGGGAGGGGGGTCGGGAGAACACTGAAGCTTTCTTT CASREGGRENTEAFF TRBJ1-1 - TRBV28 -
TGTGCCAGCAGCTTTCTGGGACTAGCGGGCCAAGAGACCCAGTACTTC CASSFLGLAGQETQYF TRBJ2-5 - TRBV7-8 TRBD2
TGTGCCACAGGGGGTAACACCGGGGAGCTGTTTTTT CATGGNTGELFF TRBJ2-2 many TRBV7-3 TRBD1
TGTGCCAGCAGCTTTGAGGGACTGAGCTCCTACGAGCAGTACTTC CASSFEGLSSYEQYF TRBJ2-7 many TRBV7-2 -
TGTGCCAGCAGTCAAACCGACAGGGGCTACGAGCAGTACTTC CASSQTDRGYEQYF TRBJ2-7 few TRBV28 TRBD1
TGTGCCAGCAGCTTAGAGGGTGGGGTTTATTACTTC CASSLEGGVYYF TRBJ2-5 few TRBV7-2 -
TGTGCCAGCAGTGAAGCTTGGGGGACAGGGGCGGGCACCGGGGAGCTGTTTTTT CASSEAWGTGAGTGELFF TRBJ2-2 - TRBV6-1 TRBD1
TGTGCCAGCAGTTCGACCACTAGCGGGAGGGGGAACATTCAGTACTTC CASSSTTSGRGNIQYF TRBJ2-4 many TRBV6-5 TRBD2
TGTGCCAGCAGTCTCGGACAGGGTAGGTCCTACGAGCAGTACTTC CASSLGQGRSYEQYF TRBJ2-7 many TRBV12-3/TRBV12-4 TRBD1
TGTGCCATCAGTGAGATAGCGGGAGGGTACAATGAGCAGTTCTTC CAISEIAGGYNEQFF TRBJ2-1 - TRBV10-3 TRBD2
TGTGCCAGCAGCTCCCAGGCAGGGGCTGCTGAGCAGTTCTTC CASSSQAGAAEQFF TRBJ2-1 - TRBV7-2 -
TGTGCCAGCAGCCCCGGTGGGGGACACACCGGGGAGCTGTTTTTT CASSPGGGHTGELFF TRBJ2-2 many TRBV7-2 -
TGTGCCAGCAGCCGGACTAGCGGGAGGGCCGATGAGCAGTTCTTC CASSRTSGRADEQFF TRBJ2-1 many TRBV12-3/TRBV12-4 TRBD2
TGTGCCACCAGCAGAGAGGAGCGGGGGATCACAGATACGCAGTATTTT CATSREERGITDTQYF TRBJ2-3 many TRBV15 TRBD2
TGTGCCAGTAGTGACGGGCAGGGGCGAAATGAAAAACTGTTTTTT CASSDGQGRNEKLFF TRBJ1-4 few TRBV19 -
TGTGCCAGCAGCAACCCGACTAGCGGGAGACACAATGAGCAGTTCTTC CASSNPTSGRHNEQFF TRBJ2-1 - TRBV5-4 TRBD2
TGTGCCAGCAGTATAGACAGTGCTCATAACACTGAAGCTTTCTTT CASSIDSAHNTEAFF TRBJ1-1 many TRBV28 -
TGTGCCAGCAGCTTAGGACTAGCGGACATTAGCACAGATACGCAGTATTTT CASSLGLADISTDTQYF TRBJ2-3 - TRBV11-2 TRBD2
TGTGCCTTAAACCCAGCGGGACCCAACCGGGATGAGCAGTTCTTC CALNPAGPNRDEQFF TRBJ2-1 - TRBV10-3 TRBD2
TGTGCCAGCAGCTTAACCGGGAGAGGATCCTACAATGAGCAGTTCTTC CASSLTGRGSYNEQFF TRBJ2-1 - TRBV7-2 -
TGTGCCAGCAGCCAAGGGTACCAAGAGACCCAGTACTTC CASSQGYQETQYF TRBJ2-5 - TRBV4-1 -
TGTGCCAGCAGTCCGGGTGGCAGTCTCAGCTCCTACAATGAGCAGTTCTTC CASSPGGSLSSYNEQFF TRBJ2-1 - TRBV6-2/TRBV6-3 -
TGTGCCAGCAGCTCTGGACAGGAACTTAGCACAGATACGCAGTATTTT CASSSGQELSTDTQYF TRBJ2-3 few TRBV7-2 TRBD1
TGTGCCAGCAGATCAGGGGGAGGGGTATACAATGAGCAGTTCTTC CASRSGGGVYNEQFF TRBJ2-1 few TRBV6-2/TRBV6-3 -
TGTGCCAGCAGGGGGACCCTATTTACTATCGGCGGCTACACCTTC CASRGTLFTIGGYTF TRBJ1-2 many TRBV2 -
TGTGCCAGCAGCTTATTAGGGGGAGACACCGGGGAGCTGTTTTTT CASSLLGGDTGELFF TRBJ2-2 - TRBV11-1 -
TGTGCCACCAGTGACACGGGACGTATAGAGGGCTACACCTTC CATSDTGRIEGYTF TRBJ1-2 many TRBV24-1 -
TGTGCCAGCAGTTCGGGACAGTTTAATCGAGAGACCCAGTACTTC CASSSGQFNRETQYF TRBJ2-5 few TRBV12-3/TRBV12-4 TRBD1
TGTGCCAGCAGTTACTCTTTGGGACTAGCGGGCGGTTACAATGAGCAGTTCTTC CASSYSLGLAGGYNEQFF TRBJ2-1 - TRBV6-2/TRBV6-3 TRBD2
TGTGCCAGCTCACCAAGGGACAGGGGTACAGATACGCAGTATTTT CASSPRDRGTDTQYF TRBJ2-3 - TRBV18 TRBD1
TGTGCCAGCAGTTTAGGGGCGGGACAGGGTCAAGGGAGCAATCAGCCCCAGCATTTT CASSLGAGQGQGSNQPQHF TRBJ1-5 many TRBV28 TRBD1
TGTGCCAGCGCCGAAGGCTTTCAAACGGGGCGGGATCAGCCCCAGCATTTT CASAEGFQTGRDQPQHF TRBJ1-5 many TRBV6-2/TRBV6-3 -
TGTGCCAGCAGCCCCTCAAATGCCAATGAGCAGTTCTTC CASSPSNANEQFF TRBJ2-1 many TRBV7-3 -
TGTGCCAGCAGCGCACCCGGGACTAGCGGGATGGGCCATGAGCAGTTCTTC CASSAPGTSGMGHEQFF TRBJ2-1 - TRBV7-4 TRBD2